Below are 10 T cell receptor beta chains sequenced from a single sample in a study of early T cells in non-severe SARS-CoV-2 infection. TCRdb called the 5' RACE reads again in MiXCR, with one record for every CDR3 protein. The repertoire holds about 80,000 distinct CDR3 sequences, roughly 12% seen once, with less than 20% in the top ten. The sample here was whole blood, taken at baseline. The receptors shown here come from an adult who was a healthcare worker with PCR-confirmed SARS-CoV-2 infection or an uninfected control (not recorded which). The donor label of this sample is uncertain.

This clonotype was recorded many times. This chain links TRBV11-2 with TRBJ2-3, with D hard to call. Germline V CDR1 and CDR2: SGHAT, FQNNGV. The V end lost 2 bases, the J end lost 1 base, and 13 bases lay between the germline ends. This CDR3 has 16 residues. Here the CDR3 reads CASSLLVKSGTDTQYF. As DNA, the CDR3 is TGTGCCAGCAGCTTATTGGTTAAGTCGGGCACAGATACGCAGTATTTT.

This clonotype was seen a few times. The chain links TRBV5-1 to TRBJ1-2, with 7 bases lining up with TRBD1. CDR3 size: 16 residues. Unmatched junction bases numbered 14, after V lost 1 base and J lost 8 bases. Germline V gene data show CDR1 as SGHRS and CDR2 as YFSETQ. The CDR3 sequence: CASSLSLTDRERGYTF. The CDR3 DNA reads as TGCGCCAGCAGCTTGTCCCTTACCGACAGGGAAAGGGGCTACACCTTC.

This clonotype showed up just a few times. The chain links TRBV5-1 to TRBJ1-6; D is possibly TRBD1 (5 bases). Trimming removed 0 bases at V and 7 bases at J, with 8 bases between. The CDR3 is 14 residues long. The germline CDR1 and CDR2 sequences are SGHRS and YFSETQ. CDR3 residues: CASSLDRSNSPLHF. The CDR3 DNA sequence: TGCGCCAGCAGCTTGGACAGGTCGAATTCACCCCTCCACTTT.

This clonotype was recorded once. J is TRBJ2-1 and V is TRBV6-5, with D hard to call. CDR1 MNHEY and CDR2 SVGAGI come from the germline V gene. Trimming took off 0 bases at V and 0 bases at J, with 15 bases between the two ends. This CDR3 contains 18 residues. The DNA of the CDR3 is TGTGCCAGCAGTTACTCTATCAGGCTGGCAAGCTCCTACAATGAGCAGTTCTTC. Protein: CASSYSIRLASSYNEQFF.

The chain combines TRBV12-3 or TRBV12-4 with TRBJ2-1, with a weak D call TRBD2 (5 bases). CDR3 size: 15 residues. V was trimmed by 3 bases and J by 8 bases, leaving 17 bases between them. The CDR3 bases are TGTGCCAGCAGTTTCAGTCGGGGTAGAACGGATGAGCAGTTCTTC. Translation gives CASSFSRGRTDEQFF.

This clonotype came up a few times. V is TRBV20-1 and J is TRBJ2-5; a weak D match, TRBD1 (6 bases). V lost 0 bases to trimming and J lost 5 bases, with 7 bases between them. CDR3 length: 12 amino acids. CDR1 is DFQATT and CDR2 is SNEGSKA in the germline V gene (reference sequence). The CDR3 DNA reads as TGCAGTGCTAGAGAGCAGGGGGAGACCCAGTACTTC. It translates to CSAREQGETQYF.

This clonotype showed up many times. The CDR3 region is CASSYSGGAIGELFF. The CDR3 nucleotides read TGTGCCAGCAGCTATAGCGGGGGGGCCATCGGGGAGCTGTTTTTT. V and J are TRBV7-2 and TRBJ2-2; 11 bases fit TRBD2. The CDR3 consists of 15 residues. V gave up 4 bases and J gave up 7 bases; unmatched junction bases: 5. Looked up from germline, CDR1 is SGHTA and CDR2 is FQGNSA.

This clonotype showed up just a few times. V is TRBV11-2 and J is TRBJ2-3; D perhaps matches TRBD1 (6 bases). In germline, CDR1 is SGHAT, CDR2 FQNNGV. There are 16 residues in the CDR3. V lost 3 bases and J 4 bases, leaving 17 bases between the germline ends. The CDR3 spells CASSFRPGHRADTQYF. CDR3 DNA: TGTGCCAGCAGCTTCAGGCCGGGACACCGGGCAGATACGCAGTATTTT.

This clonotype was recorded many times. The chain joins TRBV3-1 to TRBJ1-4; D uncertain. From germline, CDR1 is LGHDT and CDR2 YNNKEL (reference sequence). The CDR3 consists of 16 residues. The ends were cut back, 0 bases at V and 7 bases at J, with 15 bases in the middle. In DNA, the CDR3 is TGTGCCAGCAGCCAAGAAAGGCCACCCAACCGTGAAAAACTGTTTTTT. Protein: CASSQERPPNREKLFF.

This clonotype was seen more than once but under ten times. V gene TRBV5-4 combines with J gene TRBJ2-7, with D tentatively TRBD2 (6 bases). The V end was cut by 0 bases, the J end by 2 bases, with 9 bases between. CDR1 and CDR2 from the germline V gene are SGHNT and YYREEE (reference sequence). The CDR3 runs to 14 residues. The CDR3 nucleotides are TGTGCCAGCAGCTTGGGACGGAGGGCCTACGAGCAGTACTTC. Translating gives CASSLGRRAYEQYF. The variable domain in full, completed from reference TRBV5-4 and TRBJ2-7, reads ETGVTQSPTHLIKTRGQQVTLRCSSQSGHNTVSWYQQALGQGPQFIFQYYREEENGRGNFPPRFSGLQFPNYSSELNVNALELDDSALYLCASSLGRRAYEQYFGPGTRLTVT.